The 24 T cell receptor beta chains given below trace back to one sample, sequenced in a study of CD8 T cells in Susac syndrome. With random hexamers, reverse transcription was performed on about 0.45 to 1 ug of RNA. TCRdb passed the immunoSEQ multiplex PCR reads through MiXCR, listing each CDR3 protein once. The table lists 150,000 to 160,000 distinct CDR3 sequences, roughly 95% of them singletons, with 0.14% to 0.15% in the top ten. Source material: CD8+ T cells from PBMCs. These receptors originate from a human donor with multiple sclerosis.

The CDR3 spells CASSTRGSTYNEQFF. In DNA form, the CDR3 reads TGTGCCAGCAGTACAAGGGGTAGTACCTACAATGAGCAGTTCTTC. The gene calls are TRBV12-3 or TRBV12-4 and TRBJ2-1, with D perhaps TRBD1 (5 bases). V was cut by 5 bases and J by 2 bases, with 13 bases left in between. The CDR3 sequence is 15 residues long.

The V call is TRBV29-1, the J call TRBJ1-2; 7 nucleotides line up with TRBD1. CDR3 length: 13 amino acids. The junction had 5 bases not matched to a gene; V was cut back by 4 bases and J by 3 bases. Germline CDR1 SQVTM, CDR2 ANQGSEA. Here the CDR3 reads CSVGRGQDYGYTF. CDR3 sequence (DNA): TGCAGCGTTGGGAGGGGGCAGGACTATGGCTACACCTTC.

This chain links TRBV6-5 with TRBJ2-3; no clear D gene. V was pared by 0 bases and J by 4 bases, with 2 bases between. The CDR3 length is 12 residues. CDR1 and CDR2 (germline): MNHEY, SVGAGI. The CDR3 here is CASSYSSDTQYF. CDR3 sequence (DNA): TGTGCCAGCAGTTACTCATCAGATACGCAGTATTTT.

The chain joins TRBV29-1 to TRBJ1-2, with 10 bases lining up with TRBD1. Germline V lookup: CDR1 SQVTM, CDR2 ANQGSEA. J lost 4 bases, V lost 5 bases, and 4 bases had no gene match. The CDR3 has 13 amino acids. The DNA of the CDR3 is TGCAGCGTTCGACAGGGGGCCCGCTATGGCTACACCTTC. Protein sequence: CSVRQGARYGYTF.

The chain joins TRBV5-6 to TRBJ2-7, with 7 bases lining up with TRBD2. After removal of 0 bases from V and 3 bases from J, the junction contained 9 bases not matched to a gene. Germline values: CDR1 SGHDT, CDR2 YYEEEE. The CDR3 is 16 residues long. In DNA, the CDR3 is TGTGCCAGCAGCTTGGTCGCTAGCGGTACGTTCTACGAGCAGTACGTC. It is translated as CASSLVASGTFYEQYV.

CDR3 protein: CSVGAGQGATGIFEAFF. In DNA, the CDR3 is TGCAGCGTTGGGGCTGGACAGGGGGCGACAGGAATTTTTGAAGCTTTCTTT. The chain couples TRBV29-1 to TRBJ1-1; 11 nucleotides match TRBD1. Germline V gene sequence: CDR1 SQVTM, CDR2 ANQGSEA. The CDR3 has 17 residues. J gave up 7 bases and V 4 bases, and 17 bases lay outside the gene matches.

This chain uses TRBV23-1 with TRBJ2-7, with D perhaps matching TRBD2 (5 bases). TRBV23-1 is assigned to the ORF class and has an uncertain function. This CDR3 contains 14 residues. V dropped 2 bases and J dropped 7 bases, with 15 bases sitting between them. The CDR3 sequence is CASSQEPIRREQYF. CDR3 coding DNA: TGCGCCAGCAGTCAAGAACCTATAAGGAGGGAGCAGTACTTC.

This rearrangement joins TRBV29-1 to TRBJ2-7; D unresolved. This CDR3 comprises 13 residues. Trimming took 2 bases from V and 0 from J, leaving 8 bases between them. CDR1 is SQVTM and CDR2 is ANQGSEA in the germline V gene. The CDR3 DNA reads as TGCAGCGTTGAAACTCAGGACTCCTACGAGCAGTACTTC. Translation: CSVETQDSYEQYF.

CDR3 region: CASSLETGAELTDTQYF. Written as DNA, the CDR3 is TGTGCCAGCAGTTTAGAGACAGGGGCCGAACTCACAGATACGCAGTATTTT. The genes are TRBV12-3 or TRBV12-4 and TRBJ2-3; 8 nucleotides agree with TRBD1. J gave up 2 bases and V 1 base, and 8 bases lay outside the gene matches. The CDR3 extends over 17 amino acids.

The CDR3 DNA is TGCAGTGCTAGAGTATTTGACAGTCTGAACACTGAAGCTTTCTTT. Protein sequence: CSARVFDSLNTEAFF. The gene calls are TRBV20-1 and TRBJ1-1; possible D gene TRBD1, 5 bases. This CDR3 has 15 amino acids. The V and J ends lost 1 base and 0 bases respectively, with 12 bases between them. The germline V gene encodes CDR1 DFQATT and CDR2 SNEGSKA (reference sequence).

This clonotype was counted only a few times. This chain uses TRBV3-1 with TRBJ2-2; unclear D gene. The length of the CDR3 is 17 residues. V gave up 1 base and J gave up 3 bases, with 15 bases separating them. In germline, CDR1 is LGHDT, CDR2 YNNKEL (reference sequence). This CDR3 reads CASSQASSVLYTGELFF. CDR3 DNA sequence: TGTGCCAGCAGCCAAGCTTCCAGCGTGTTGTACACCGGGGAGCTGTTTTTT.

The chain recombines TRBV20-1 with TRBJ1-1; tentatively, D is TRBD1 (6 bases). V was clipped by 3 bases and J by 3 bases, with 17 bases between them. Germline V gene lookup returns CDR1 DFQATT and CDR2 SNEGSKA (reference sequence). This CDR3 has 15 residues. As DNA, the CDR3 is TGCAGTGCTAGGACAGACCGGGACACTTACACTGAAGCTTTCTTT. It encodes CSARTDRDTYTEAFF.

The rearrangement joins TRBV2 to TRBJ1-2; D ambiguous. Germline CDR1 is SNHLY and CDR2 is FYNNEI. V was pared by 8 bases and J by 2 bases, with 12 bases between. The CDR3 is made up of 13 amino acids. CDR3 nucleotides: TGTGCCAGCGCTTGGACCGAGAACTATGGCTACACCTTC. Translation: CASAWTENYGYTF.

This chain links TRBV13 with TRBJ2-5; D is possibly TRBD1 or TRBD2 (7 bases each). The germline CDR1 and CDR2 sequences are PRHDT and FYEKMQ (reference sequence). Trimming removed 5 bases at V and 9 bases at J, with 13 bases between. The CDR3 loop spans 12 amino acids. CDR3 in DNA: TGTGCCAGCAGCCGACAGGGAGGGGCCCAGTACTTC. Translating it yields CASSRQGGAQYF.

This chain uses TRBV30 with TRBJ1-1; D not certain. Germline lookup yields CDR1 GTSNPN and CDR2 SVGIG (reference sequence). The CDR3 consists of 10 residues. V was trimmed by 7 bases and J by 4 bases, leaving 7 bases between them. The DNA for the CDR3 is TGTGCCTCTCTAGGCACTGAAGCTTTCTTT. The encoded protein is CASLGTEAFF.

V gene TRBV29-1 combines with J gene TRBJ2-5, with 15 bases lining up with TRBD2. V lost 1 base, J lost 3 bases, and 12 bases stayed unmatched. Germline V CDR1 and CDR2: SQVTM, ANQGSEA. The CDR3 length is 19 residues. Here the CDR3 reads CSVEARTSGGAVKEETQYF. CDR3 sequence (DNA): TGCAGCGTTGAAGCTCGGACTAGCGGGGGGGCGGTCAAAGAAGAGACCCAGTACTTC.

The chain uses TRBV7-9 and TRBJ1-1; D is undetermined. V lost 6 bases and J lost 8, with 16 bases in between. Germline V CDR1 and CDR2: SEHNR, FQNEAQ (reference sequence). This CDR3 has 13 residues. CDR3 loop: CASSSKALSEAFF. Here the CDR3 DNA reads TGTGCCAGCAGTTCGAAAGCCCTTTCGGAAGCTTTCTTT. The complete variable domain, with remaining parts taken from reference TRBV7-9 and TRBJ1-1, reads DTGVSQNPRHKITKRGQNVTFRCDPISEHNRLYWYRQTLGQGPEFLTYFQNEAQLEKSRLLSDRFSAERPKGSFSTLEIQRTEQGDSAMYLCASSSKALSEAFFGQGTRLTVV.

J is TRBJ2-5 and V is TRBV7-2; possibly TRBD2 for D (7 bases). V was trimmed by 4 bases and J by 2 bases, leaving 11 bases between them. Germline V gene sequence: CDR1 SGHTA, CDR2 FQGNSA. The CDR3 length is 14 residues. CDR3 loop: CASSWGGPQETQYF. CDR3 DNA sequence: TGTGCCAGCAGCTGGGGGGGGCCTCAAGAGACCCAGTACTTC.

This chain joins TRBV5-1 and TRBJ2-3; 7 bases are shared with TRBD2. Looked up from germline, CDR1 is SGHRS and CDR2 is YFSETQ. The CDR3 is 15 amino acids. The V gene end was trimmed by 4 bases and the J gene end by 0 bases; junction bases not matched to a gene: 5. The CDR3 sequence: CASSPRRGSTDTQYF. CDR3 nucleotide sequence: TGCGCCAGCAGCCCCAGGCGGGGGAGCACAGATACGCAGTATTTT.

The V and J genes are TRBV7-9 and TRBJ2-4; 11 bases match TRBD2. CDR1 SEHNR and CDR2 FQNEAQ come from the germline V gene (reference sequence). This CDR3 spans 17 amino acids. With 3 bases clipped from V and 5 bases from J, the junction kept 9 bases outside the gene matches. The CDR3, as DNA: TGTGCCAGCAGCTTCCCCCCTAGCGGGGGGCCGGAAAACATTCAGTACTTC. Amino acids: CASSFPPSGGPENIQYF.

This clonotype appeared a single time. The chain links TRBV5-1 to TRBJ2-7; perhaps TRBD2 as D (6 bases). The V end lost 4 bases, the J end lost 0 bases, and 17 bases lay between the germline ends. This CDR3 is built from 16 residues. Per germline, CDR1 SGHRS and CDR2 YFSETQ. The CDR3 DNA is TGCGCCAGCAGCGATGGCGGGGTTTCATTCTCCTACGAGCAGTACTTC. It specifies CASSDGGVSFSYEQYF.

The chain links TRBV12-5 to TRBJ2-7; TRBD1 or TRBD2 may be the D gene (5 bases each). Germline V lookup: CDR1 LGHNT, CDR2 FRNRAP. The CDR3 loop spans 13 amino acids. V dropped 1 base and J dropped 7 bases, with 11 bases sitting between them. CDR3: CASGLDLGVEQYV. The CDR3 DNA follows: TGTGCTAGTGGTTTGGATCTGGGGGTAGAGCAGTACGTC.

Concerning this clonotype: At one end the junction does not follow the germline gene, possibly because of a read error. This rearrangement joins TRBV5-6 to TRBJ1-2; D uncertain. The germline V gene encodes CDR1 SGHDT and CDR2 YYEEEE. CDR3 length: 14 residues. CDR3 residues: CASSLVGMNYGYTF. The CDR3 DNA is TGTGCCAGCAGTTTGGTGGGGATGAACTATGGCTACACCTTC.

J is TRBJ2-7 and V is TRBV3-1; D gene unclear. The CDR3 loop spans 15 amino acids. Germline V lookup: CDR1 LGHDT, CDR2 YNNKEL (reference sequence). V was cut by 0 bases and J by 1 base, with 10 bases left in between. DNA of the CDR3: TGTGCCAGCAGCCAAGATCCTGGCGATTCCTACGAGCAGTACTTC. This gives the protein CASSQDPGDSYEQYF.